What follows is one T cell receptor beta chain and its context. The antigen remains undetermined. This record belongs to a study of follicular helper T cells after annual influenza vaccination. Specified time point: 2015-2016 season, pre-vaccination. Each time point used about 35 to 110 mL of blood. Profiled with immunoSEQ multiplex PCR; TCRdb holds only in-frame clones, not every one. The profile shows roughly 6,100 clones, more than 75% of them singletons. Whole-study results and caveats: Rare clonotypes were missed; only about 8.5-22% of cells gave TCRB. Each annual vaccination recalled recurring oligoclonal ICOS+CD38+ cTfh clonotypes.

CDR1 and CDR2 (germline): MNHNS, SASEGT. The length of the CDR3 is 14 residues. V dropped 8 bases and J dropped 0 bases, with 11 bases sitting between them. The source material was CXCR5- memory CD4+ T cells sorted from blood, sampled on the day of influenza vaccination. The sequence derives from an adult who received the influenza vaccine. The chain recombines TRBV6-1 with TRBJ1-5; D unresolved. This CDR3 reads CASFEGYSNQPQHF. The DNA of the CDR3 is TGTGCCAGCTTCGAGGGTTATAGCAATCAGCCCCAGCATTTT.